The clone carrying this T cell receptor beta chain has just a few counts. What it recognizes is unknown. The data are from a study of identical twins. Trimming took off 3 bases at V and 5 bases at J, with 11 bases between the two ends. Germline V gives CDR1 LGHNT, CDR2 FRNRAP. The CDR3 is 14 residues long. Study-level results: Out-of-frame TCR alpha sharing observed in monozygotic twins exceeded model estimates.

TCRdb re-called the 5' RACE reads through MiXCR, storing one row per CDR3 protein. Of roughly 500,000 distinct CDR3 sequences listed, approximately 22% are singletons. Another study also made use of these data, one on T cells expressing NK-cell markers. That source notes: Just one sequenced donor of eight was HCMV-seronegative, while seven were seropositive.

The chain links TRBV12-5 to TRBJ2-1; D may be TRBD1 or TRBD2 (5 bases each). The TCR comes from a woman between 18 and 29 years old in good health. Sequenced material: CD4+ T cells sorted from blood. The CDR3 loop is CASGFGDVNNEQFF. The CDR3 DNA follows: TGTGCTAGTGGTTTTGGGGACGTTAACAATGAGCAGTTCTTC.